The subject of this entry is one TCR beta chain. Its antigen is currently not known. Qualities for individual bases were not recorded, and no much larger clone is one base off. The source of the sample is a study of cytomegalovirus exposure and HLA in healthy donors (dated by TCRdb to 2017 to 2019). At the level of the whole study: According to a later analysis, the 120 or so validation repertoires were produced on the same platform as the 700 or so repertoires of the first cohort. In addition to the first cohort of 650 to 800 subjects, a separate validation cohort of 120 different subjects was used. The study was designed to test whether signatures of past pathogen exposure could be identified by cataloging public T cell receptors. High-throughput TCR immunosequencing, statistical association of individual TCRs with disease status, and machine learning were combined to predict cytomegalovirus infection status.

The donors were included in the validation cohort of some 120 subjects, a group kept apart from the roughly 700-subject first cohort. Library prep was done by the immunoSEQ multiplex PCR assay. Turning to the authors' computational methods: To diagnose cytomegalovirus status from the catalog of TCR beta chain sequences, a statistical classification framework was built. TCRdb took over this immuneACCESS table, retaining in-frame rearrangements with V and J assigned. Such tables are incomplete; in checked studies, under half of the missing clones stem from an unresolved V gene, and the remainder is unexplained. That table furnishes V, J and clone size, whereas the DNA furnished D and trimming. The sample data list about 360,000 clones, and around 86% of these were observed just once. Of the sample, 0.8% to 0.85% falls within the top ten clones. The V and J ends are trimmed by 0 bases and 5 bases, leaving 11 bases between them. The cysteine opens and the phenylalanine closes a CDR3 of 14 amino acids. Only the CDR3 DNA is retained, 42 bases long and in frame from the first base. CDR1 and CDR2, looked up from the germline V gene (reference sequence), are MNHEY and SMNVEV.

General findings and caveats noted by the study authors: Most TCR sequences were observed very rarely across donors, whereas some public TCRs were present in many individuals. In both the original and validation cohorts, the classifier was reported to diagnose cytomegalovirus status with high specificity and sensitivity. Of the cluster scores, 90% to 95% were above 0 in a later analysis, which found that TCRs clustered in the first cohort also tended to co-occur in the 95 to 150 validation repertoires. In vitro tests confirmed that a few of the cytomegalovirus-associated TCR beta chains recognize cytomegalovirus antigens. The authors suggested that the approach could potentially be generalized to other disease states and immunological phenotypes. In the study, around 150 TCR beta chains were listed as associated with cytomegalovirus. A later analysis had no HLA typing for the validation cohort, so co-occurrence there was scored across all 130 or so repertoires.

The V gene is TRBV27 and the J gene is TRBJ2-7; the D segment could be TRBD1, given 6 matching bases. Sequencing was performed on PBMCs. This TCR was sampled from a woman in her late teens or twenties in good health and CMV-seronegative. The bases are TGTGCCAGCAGTTTATCTGCAGGGGCCCACGAGCAGTACTTC. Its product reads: CASSLSAGAHEQYF.